The next 13 T cell receptor beta chains were all read from a single sample in a study of blood T cell repertoires in COVID-19. The table came from immunoSEQ multiplex PCR; TCRdb's copy has only in-frame clones and leaves some out. The top ten hold approximately 6.6% of the sample, which has nearly 55,000 clones, roughly nine tenths seen once. Input material: peripheral blood. These receptors all come from a woman aged 60-75 years with active or convalescent COVID-19.

This clone was recorded only once. CDR3 sequence (DNA): TGTGCCAGTATGGACAGGGGGTTTGGAGATACGCAGTATTTT. Protein product: CASMDRGFGDTQYF. The chain recombines TRBV6-6 with TRBJ2-3, with TRBD1 matching over 10 bases. The V gene end was trimmed by 9 bases and the J gene end by 5 bases; junction bases not matched to a gene: 8. Germline V CDR1 and CDR2: MNHNY, SVGAGI (reference sequence). The CDR3 extends over 14 amino acids.

The rearrangement joins TRBV19 to TRBJ2-3, with D uncertain. In germline, CDR1 is LNHDA, CDR2 SQIVND (reference sequence). There are 13 residues in the CDR3. Trimming cost V 0 bases and J 3 bases, with 4 bases left between them. The chain's CDR3 is CASSIDRTDTQYF. The DNA of the CDR3 is TGTGCCAGTAGTATAGACCGGACAGATACGCAGTATTTT.

As DNA, the CDR3 is TGTGCCACCAGCATGGGGGGTAGCGGCCCAGATACGCAGTATTTT. It specifies CATSMGGSGPDTQYF. This sequence joins TRBV15 and TRBJ2-3; tentative D call: TRBD2 (6 bases). This CDR3 is built from 15 residues. The V gene's germline CDR1 is LNHNV and CDR2 YYDKDF (reference sequence). Trimming removed 4 bases from V and 4 bases from J, with 15 bases in between. Full variable domain (missing parts from reference TRBV15 and TRBJ2-3): DAMVIQNPRYQVTQFGKPVTLSCSQTLNHNVMYWYQQKSSQAPKLLFHYYDKDFNNEADTPDNFQSRRPNTSFCFLDIRSPGLGDTAMYLCATSMGGSGPDTQYFGPGTRLTVL.

The rearrangement uses TRBV4-1 and TRBJ1-4; TRBD1 might be the D (5 bases). Germline CDR1 and CDR2: MGHRA and YSYEKL. V was shortened by 1 base and J by 6 bases, with 18 bases between the two germline ends. This CDR3 is built from 17 residues. CDR3: CASSQGGSPGVDEKLFF. In nucleotides, the CDR3 is TGCGCCAGCAGCCAAGGGGGCTCGCCGGGGGTAGATGAAAAACTGTTTTTT.

In its sample, this clone was seen once. This chain links TRBV5-1 with TRBJ2-6, with D unresolved. Germline V CDR1 and CDR2: SGHRS, YFSETQ. This CDR3 contains 15 residues. Trimming cost V 0 bases and J 0 bases, with 4 bases left between them. The CDR3 nucleotides read TGCGCCAGCAGCTTGGGGAGCTCTGGGGCCAACGTCCTGACTTTC. It yields the protein CASSLGSSGANVLTF.

The chain couples TRBV18 to TRBJ1-1, with 12 bases identical to TRBD1. The CDR3 is 16 residues long. Germline CDR1 is KGHSH and CDR2 is LQKENI. V gave up 2 bases and J gave up 3 bases; unmatched junction bases: 4. The CDR3 loop is CASSPGTGGYYTEAFF. The CDR3 DNA follows: TGTGCCAGCTCACCAGGGACAGGGGGCTACTACACTGAAGCTTTCTTT.

V is TRBV29-1 and J is TRBJ1-1; D is possibly TRBD1 (5 bases). CDR1 and CDR2 from the germline V gene are SQVTM and ANQGSEA. The CDR3 length is 13 residues. V was cut by 4 bases and J by 0 bases, with 9 bases left in between. Written as DNA, the CDR3 is TGCAGCGTTGTTAAGGGGATGAACACTGAAGCTTTCTTT. This encodes CSVVKGMNTEAFF.

This chain joins TRBV30 and TRBJ2-3, with D possibly being TRBD2 (5 bases). Germline lookup yields CDR1 GTSNPN and CDR2 SVGIG (reference sequence). The CDR3 extends over 11 amino acids. V gave up 1 base and J gave up 6 bases, with 5 bases separating them. The CDR3 protein is CAWSGRDTQYF. For the CDR3, the DNA is TGTGCCTGGAGTGGGAGGGATACGCAGTATTTT.

This chain uses TRBV9 with TRBJ1-1; no clear D. This CDR3 contains 17 residues. Trimming removed 1 base from V and 0 bases from J, with 16 bases in between. CDR1 and CDR2 (germline): SGDLS, YYNGEE. CDR3 nucleotides: TGTGCCAGCAGCGTAAGTTACTTGGTGAGTCTGAACACTGAAGCTTTCTTT. It encodes CASSVSYLVSLNTEAFF.

V and J are TRBV16 and TRBJ2-3; D is perhaps TRBD1 (5 bases). Looked up from germline, CDR1 is KGHSY and CDR2 is FQNENV. The V and J ends lost 4 bases and 1 base respectively, with 12 bases between them. The CDR3 consists of 15 residues. The CDR3 sequence: CASSPRRVGTDTQYF. The CDR3 DNA reads TGTGCCAGCAGCCCTCGCAGGGTCGGCACAGATACGCAGTATTTT. The full variable domain, in which reference TRBV16 and TRBJ2-3 provide the parts outside the CDR3, is GEEVAQTPKHLVRGEGQKAKLYCAPIKGHSYVFWYQQVLKNEFKFLISFQNENVFDETGMPKERFSAKCLPNSPCSLEIQATKLEDSAVYFCASSPRRVGTDTQYFGPGTRLTVL.

V is TRBV6-2 or TRBV6-3 and J is TRBJ2-7; 11 nucleotides agree with TRBD1. V shed 4 bases and J 1 base; nucleotides not matched to a gene: 9. This CDR3 is 17 amino acids long. CDR1 is MNHEY and CDR2 is SVGEGT in the germline V gene. CDR3 DNA: TGTGCCAGCAGTTCCCCGTACCGGGACAGGGGGTCCTACGAGCAGTACTTC. Its translation: CASSSPYRDRGSYEQYF.

The gene calls are TRBV7-2 and TRBJ2-2; 8 bases align to TRBD2. Germline V CDR1 and CDR2: SGHTA, FQGNSA. The V and J ends lost 3 bases and 5 bases, in that order; junction bases with no gene match: 8. CDR3 length: 16 amino acids. CDR3 protein: CASSFSGTRGTGELFF. The CDR3 DNA sequence: TGTGCCAGCAGCTTCTCCGGGACTAGGGGGACCGGGGAGCTGTTTTTT. The full variable domain, completed using reference TRBV7-2 and TRBJ2-2, is GAGVSQSPSNKVTEKGKDVELRCDPISGHTALYWYRQSLGQGLEFLIYFQGNSAPDKSGLPSDRFSAERTGGSVSTLTIQRTQQEDSAVYLCASSFSGTRGTGELFFGEGSRLTVL.

The gene calls are TRBV6-8 and TRBJ2-2, with TRBD2 matching 13 bases. Per germline, CDR1 MNHGY and CDR2 SAAAGT. The CDR3 is 14 amino acids. V was pared by 7 bases and J by 7 bases, with 3 bases of the junction left unmatched. The CDR3, as DNA: TGTGCCAGCACTCGACTAGCGGGAGGCGGGGAGCTGTTTTTT. This translates into CASTRLAGGGELFF.